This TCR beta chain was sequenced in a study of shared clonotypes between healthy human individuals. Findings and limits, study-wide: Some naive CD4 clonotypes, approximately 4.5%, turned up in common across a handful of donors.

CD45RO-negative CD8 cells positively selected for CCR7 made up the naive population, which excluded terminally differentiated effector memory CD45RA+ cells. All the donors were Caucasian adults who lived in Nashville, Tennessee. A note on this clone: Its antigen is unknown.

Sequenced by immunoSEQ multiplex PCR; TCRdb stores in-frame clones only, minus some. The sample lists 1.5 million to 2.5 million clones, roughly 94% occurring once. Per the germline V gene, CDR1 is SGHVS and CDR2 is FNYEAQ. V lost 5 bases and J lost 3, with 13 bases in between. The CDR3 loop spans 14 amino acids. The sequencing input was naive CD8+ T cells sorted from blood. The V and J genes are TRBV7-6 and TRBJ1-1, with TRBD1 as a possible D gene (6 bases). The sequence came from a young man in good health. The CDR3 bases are TGTGCCAGCAGCCCCCATGCAGGGGACACTGAAGCTTTCTTT. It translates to CASSPHAGDTEAFF.